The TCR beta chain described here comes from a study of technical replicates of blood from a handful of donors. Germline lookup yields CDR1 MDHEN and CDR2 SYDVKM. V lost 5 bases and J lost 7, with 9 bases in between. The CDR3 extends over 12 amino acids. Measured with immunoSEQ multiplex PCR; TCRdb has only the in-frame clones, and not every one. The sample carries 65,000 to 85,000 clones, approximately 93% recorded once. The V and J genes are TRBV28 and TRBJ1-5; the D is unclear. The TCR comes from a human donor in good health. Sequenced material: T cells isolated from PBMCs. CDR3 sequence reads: CASSGLGQPQHF. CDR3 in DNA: TGTGCCAGCAGTGGCCTCGGGCAGCCCCAGCATTTT.